This TCR beta chain was captured by sequencing in a study of tumor-infiltrating lymphocytes in glioblastoma multiforme. Whole-study findings and limits: Functional subtype sorting of these T cells was not performed.

On this clonotype: Its antigen is as yet unknown.

TCR beta libraries were built from RNA through three nested multiplex PCR rounds using modified ARM-PCR. Unique molecular identifiers were not described for the libraries. TCRdb fed the multiplex PCR reads into MiXCR, producing one record per CDR3 protein. The sample has approximately 10,000 distinct CDR3 sequences, about 72% seen once. CDR1 and CDR2 from the germline V gene are MRHNA and SNTAGT. The V end was cut by 2 bases, the J end by 0 bases, with 6 bases between. This CDR3 comprises 14 residues. V usage is TRBV6-4 and J usage is TRBJ2-3; tentatively, D is TRBD1 (6 bases). The sample was brain tumor tissue. The receptor was derived from a male donor with glioblastoma. CDR3 in DNA: TGTGCCAGCAGTGACGGGGGCAGCACAGATACGCAGTATTTT. Amino acid sequence: CASSDGGSTDTQYF.